This T cell receptor beta chain was profiled in a study of T cell repertoires in aging, cancer and after chemotherapy. Looking at the study overall: Donor ages fell into six groups from 30 or younger up to 70 or older. Approximately 10 million TCR reads were in the whole dataset.

Regarding the study as a whole: Median generation probability rose over the chemotherapy interval in each cancer cohort, suggesting rebound thymic output. Loss of evenness, beyond lost richness, contributed to age-related TCR diversity decline in cancer patients.

The germline CDR1 and CDR2 sequences are SQVTM and ANQGSEA. The germline V and J ends were trimmed by 1 base and 0 bases, with 3 bases remaining between them. CDR3 length: 12 amino acids. Sample share makes this clonotype medium-sized. Its antigen is undetermined. Multiplex touch-down PCR with TRB-A/B primers amplified rearranged V-D-J TRB sequences. Using its own MiXCR run on the multiplex PCR reads, TCRdb lists one record per CDR3 protein. The sample yields under 15,000 distinct CDR3 sequences, 31% seen once. TCR beta rearrangements were amplified from peripheral blood genomic DNA. The chain is built from TRBV29-1 and TRBJ1-1, with D unresolved. The sequenced material came from blood. This clonotype was obtained from a human donor in good health. The donor label of this sample is uncertain. Here the CDR3 reads CSVEGMNTEAFF. The CDR3 DNA is TGCAGCGTTGAAGGCATGAACACTGAAGCTTTCTTT.